The entry below gives a single TCR beta chain sequence along with its context. This clonotype was recorded a few times. The antigen it recognizes is unknown. Nothing much larger sits one base from this clone, and base qualities are not available. This entry is derived from a study of blood T cells in healthy people across ages (dated by TCRdb to the mid-2010s). Concerning the study at large: Template switching captured roughly one uniquely barcoded TCR beta cDNA molecule per two T cells in model experiments. To track age-related changes in TCR beta repertoire diversity, the study relied on deep sequencing normalized with unique cDNA molecular identifiers. Four age groups were formed from the donors: young (average 16 years), middle-aged (just under 40), aged (62) and long-lived (82). To avoid experimental bias, donors of different ages were distributed randomly across sequencing lanes. For two donors (one aged 18 to 29 and one aged 80 or older), the study analyzed two additional independent replicas of 1 million unique cDNA reads from the same blood draw.

The paper as a whole reports these results and caveats: Observed TCR beta diversity correlated strongly with the percentage of naive T cells measured by flow cytometry. Because profiling used bulk unsorted PBMCs, naive and antigen-experienced compartments could not be compared conclusively. Compared with the aged group, the long-lived group had more naive CD4+ T cells, fewer expanded clones and increased TCR diversity, a pattern suggesting age selection. Total diversity estimates from one million sequenced T cells were considered lower bounds and underestimates. Observed TCR beta diversity per million T cells fell roughly linearly with age, and a significant reduction was already apparent by age roughly 41. Donor CMV infection status was unknown, potentially confounding age-related changes in expanded clonotypes.

Based on the germline V gene (reference sequence), the CDR1 and CDR2 sequences are SEHNR and FQNEAQ. The junction carries 23 bases between V and J, which are trimmed by 5 bases and 10 bases respectively. The CDR3 runs 15 residues from the cysteine to the phenylalanine. The read is trimmed to its CDR3 DNA, 45 bases read in frame from base 1. Library method: 5' RACE. TCRdb lists the instrument as Illumina HiSeq 2500. A second PCR of roughly 7 to 12 cycles was run with a J-beta primer mix and a sample-barcoded 5' primer. Each TCR beta cDNA molecule received a unique molecular identifier from a template-switch 5' adaptor carrying 12 random nucleotides. Each sample yielded at least 3 million CDR3-containing paired-end reads. All of the RNA was converted into first-strand cDNA using the Mint cDNA synthesis kit, with a TRBC-specific oligonucleotide serving as the primer. Following uracil-DNA glycosylase treatment, a first 18-cycle PCR with universal primers M1SS and BC2_uni_R was performed on all cDNA. The authors processed their data as follows. For normalization, 1 million high-quality reads were randomly selected from each sample, with every read carrying a distinct molecular identifier. Instead of being binned into consensus sequences, reads that shared molecular identifiers were thrown out. MiTCR, with a Q25 quality threshold and the strictest error-elimination algorithm, was used for CDR3 identification, clonotype clustering and error correction. A nonparametric unseen species model using Euler transformation provided a lower-bound estimate of total TCR beta diversity. The raw public reads went through TCRdb reprocessing: fastp at Q25, MiXCR clone calling, in-frame beta chains kept. Records with the same CDR3 protein are collapsed into one entry carrying the most frequent genes and DNA. For this entry, the V and J calls and clone size follow TCRdb and not the study's own pipeline. The sample yields about 570,000 distinct CDR3 sequences; 25% to 30% were counted once. The ten largest clones add up to roughly 18% of the sample.

Systemically healthy Caucasian individuals from Russia, 35 to 40 in total and aged about 6 to 95 years, were included as donors. Roughly 11 milliliters of peripheral blood were drawn from each donor into EDTA-treated Vacutainer tubes. Ficoll-Paque density-gradient centrifugation was used to isolate PBMCs, with at least 7 million obtained per sample. Total RNA was extracted from PBMCs with Trizol reagent, with at least 5.5 micrograms obtained per sample. Naive CD45RAhigh/CD27high T cell percentages were measured by flow cytometry on a PBMC aliquot from every donor. The specimen was blood. The chain links TRBV7-9 with TRBJ1-1, with the D gene too uncertain to name. This sequence originates from a woman in her 70s in good health. The encoded CDR3 is CASSLTAGYFGGAFF. The DNA reads as follows: TGTGCCAGCAGCCTAACCGCGGGATATTTCGGAGGAGCTTTCTTT.